Below, 25 T cell receptor beta chains from the same sample are listed, as sequenced in a study of B cell selection in AIRE deficiency. TCRdb's copy holds only in-frame clones and misses some; the assay was immunoSEQ multiplex PCR. The sample consists of 20,000 to 30,000 clones, 95% to 97% of them appearing once. Conventional CD4 T cells were sorted as CD4+CD127+ cells. Source material: conventional CD4+ T cells sorted from PBMCs. Every receptor here comes from a human donor with AIRE deficiency.

The V and J genes are TRBV7-8 and TRBJ1-2; D remains unclear. Looked up from germline, CDR1 is SGHVS and CDR2 is FQNEAQ. This CDR3 spans 11 amino acids. V gave up 1 base and J gave up 6 bases, with 3 bases separating them. CDR3 amino acids: CASSLGNGYTF. CDR3 sequence (DNA): TGTGCCAGCAGCTTAGGAAATGGCTACACCTTC.

This chain connects TRBV29-1 to TRBJ2-1; TRBD2 agrees at 8 bases. Germline trimming cut 0 bases from V and 4 bases from J; bases unmatched to any gene: 11. Germline-derived CDR1 and CDR2 are SQVTM and ANQGSEA. The CDR3 loop spans 17 amino acids. CDR3 in DNA: TGCAGCGTTGAAGAACGAAGCGGGGGCACGTTATACAATGAGCAGTTCTTC. Residues: CSVEERSGGTLYNEQFF.

The chain recombines TRBV7-2 with TRBJ1-2; 8 bases agree with TRBD1. Trimming removed 1 base from V and 2 bases from J; junction bases left unmatched: 0. The CDR3 runs 14 residues. Germline-derived CDR1 and CDR2 are SGHTA and FQGNSA. CDR3 coding DNA: TGTGCCAGCAGCTTAGACAGGGGGAACTATGGCTACACCTTC. This encodes CASSLDRGNYGYTF.

The CDR3 nucleotides read TGTGCCAGCAGCCCGCTTTGGGGCGGGAGAAACACCGGGGAGCTGTTTTTT. It encodes CASSPLWGGRNTGELFF. The genes are TRBV7-2 and TRBJ2-2, with 7 bases matching TRBD2. The trim removed 5 bases at V and 2 bases at J, leaving 11 bases unmatched. There are 17 residues in the CDR3. In germline, CDR1 is SGHTA, CDR2 FQGNSA.

The V and J genes are TRBV6-6 and TRBJ2-7, with 10 bases that match TRBD1. CDR3 length: 15 residues. Germline V lookup: CDR1 MNHNY, CDR2 SVGAGI (reference sequence). Germline trimming cut 6 bases from V and 2 bases from J; bases unmatched to any gene: 7. CDR3 protein: CASSSGQGSPYEQYF. The CDR3 coding sequence is TGTGCCAGCAGCTCGGGACAGGGGAGCCCCTACGAGCAGTACTTC.

V and J are TRBV6-5 and TRBJ1-5; TRBD1 is a possible D gene (6 bases). V shed 8 bases and J shed 3 bases, with 17 bases lying between them. The CDR3 sequence is 15 residues long. CDR1 is MNHEY, CDR2 SVGAGI, per germline. The CDR3 sequence is CASRPTGLNNQPQHF. CDR3 nucleotide sequence: TGTGCCAGCCGACCCACAGGGCTCAACAATCAGCCCCAGCATTTT.

J is TRBJ1-2 and V is TRBV6-1; 10 nucleotides line up with TRBD1. The CDR3 is 14 residues long. Germline V lookup: CDR1 MNHNS, CDR2 SASEGT. J gave up 5 bases and V 10 bases, and 10 bases lay outside the gene matches. The CDR3 loop is CAISRTGGAYGYTF. The CDR3 DNA reads TGTGCCATATCACGGACAGGGGGTGCGTATGGCTACACCTTC.

The gene calls are TRBV28 and TRBJ2-7, with D unclear. V gave up 6 bases and J gave up 2 bases, with 17 bases separating them. This CDR3 region has 15 residues. Germline CDR1 is MDHEN and CDR2 is SYDVKM. In DNA, the CDR3 is TGTGCCAGCAGGGAGCTTGGCGGCGCCGCCTACGAGCAGTACTTC. Its translation is CASRELGGAAYEQYF.

CDR3 amino acids: CASSLTGYGYTF. The CDR3 DNA reads as TGTGCCAGCAGCTTGACAGGGTATGGCTACACCTTC. The chain combines TRBV11-2 with TRBJ1-2, with TRBD1 matching 7 bases. CDR1 SGHAT and CDR2 FQNNGV come from the germline V gene. There are 12 residues in the CDR3. V shed 3 bases and J 5 bases; nucleotides not matched to a gene: 0. Together with reference TRBV11-2 and TRBJ1-2, the CDR3 gives the full variable domain: EAGVAQSPRYKIIEKRQSVAFWCNPISGHATLYWYQQILGQGPKLLIQFQNNGVVDDSQLPKDRFSAERLKGVDSTLKIQPAKLEDSAVYLCASSLTGYGYTFGSGTRLTVV.

The chain combines TRBV19 with TRBJ2-7; D not resolved. The germline CDR1 and CDR2 sequences are LNHDA and SQIVND (reference sequence). This CDR3 contains 13 residues. V lost 4 bases and J lost 2, with 9 bases in between. The CDR3 DNA reads as TGTGCCAGTAGTACAGGAGTGACCTACGAGCAGTACTTC. Translating gives CASSTGVTYEQYF.

The genes are TRBV4-1 and TRBJ2-7; TRBD1 aligns across 9 bases. Germline V gives CDR1 MGHRA, CDR2 YSYEKL. This CDR3 has 19 amino acids. V shed 0 bases, J shed 5 bases, and the junction held 17 bases outside the gene matches. DNA of the CDR3: TGCGCCAGCAGCCAAGATAAATTGTTGGGGACAGGGACCTTCGACGAGCAGTACTTC. This gives the protein CASSQDKLLGTGTFDEQYF.

The gene calls are TRBV28 and TRBJ2-3, with 7 positions matching TRBD2. V was clipped by 3 bases and J by 6 bases; unmatched bases: 9. Germline CDR1 reads MDHEN; CDR2 reads SYDVKM. This CDR3 spans 15 amino acids. This CDR3 reads CASSFGGRAVDTQYF. Written as DNA, the CDR3 is TGTGCCAGCAGTTTTGGAGGGAGGGCCGTGGATACGCAGTATTTT.

This clone was counted once. V is TRBV28 and J is TRBJ1-5, with D possibly TRBD1 on 5 matching bases. The CDR3 runs to 15 residues. V dropped 5 bases and J dropped 4 bases, with 15 bases sitting between them. The germline gives CDR1 MDHEN, CDR2 SYDVKM. The CDR3 DNA reads as TGTGCCAGCAGTATCCCAAGGGGCCAAAATCAGCCCCAGCATTTT. Its protein is CASSIPRGQNQPQHF.

The CDR3 DNA reads as TGTGCTAGTGGTCCTCAACTTGGAAACACCATATATTTT. This sequence encodes CASGPQLGNTIYF. The chain combines TRBV12-5 with TRBJ1-3, with D uncertain. The CDR3 runs to 13 residues. Germline V gene sequence: CDR1 LGHNT, CDR2 FRNRAP. Trimming pared 5 bases from V and 3 bases from J, leaving 8 bases between.

The V gene is TRBV5-1, the J gene TRBJ2-7; D possibly corresponds to TRBD2 (6 bases). Trimming pared 2 bases from V and 0 bases from J, leaving 12 bases between. The CDR3 has 15 amino acids. The germline gives CDR1 SGHRS, CDR2 YFSETQ. In DNA, the CDR3 is TGCGCCAGCAGCTTCTCGGGACTTAGCTCCTACGAGCAGTACTTC. Protein product: CASSFSGLSSYEQYF. The complete variable domain, with remaining parts taken from reference TRBV5-1 and TRBJ2-7, reads KAGVTQTPRYLIKTRGQQVTLSCSPISGHRSVSWYQQTPGQGLQFLFEYFSETQRNKGNFPGRFSGRQFSNSRSEMNVSTLELGDSALYLCASSFSGLSSYEQYFGPGTRLTVT.

This chain links TRBV7-9 with TRBJ2-1; the match to TRBD2 covers 9 bases. Germline lookup yields CDR1 SEHNR and CDR2 FQNEAQ (reference sequence). J gave up 5 bases and V 6 bases, and 20 bases lay outside the gene matches. This CDR3 is 19 amino acids long. Written as DNA, the CDR3 is TGTGCCAGCAGTACTCGACGCGGGAGGGCCTTCGGGGGGGACAATGAGCAGTTCTTC. This sequence encodes CASSTRRGRAFGGDNEQFF.

This clone was observed a single time. The chain recombines TRBV4-3 with TRBJ1-4; D gene ambiguous. Germline assignment: CDR1 LGHNA and CDR2 YSLEER. Trimming removed 4 bases from V and 3 bases from J, with 15 bases in between. The CDR3 contains 16 residues. CDR3 in amino acids: CASSRGLQPSNEKLFF. Here the CDR3 DNA reads TGCGCCAGCAGCCGGGGATTACAGCCTTCTAATGAAAAACTGTTTTTT.

This clone appeared a single time. V usage is TRBV29-1 and J usage is TRBJ2-1; 10 positions agree with TRBD1. The CDR3 length is 15 residues. The germline V gene encodes CDR1 SQVTM and CDR2 ANQGSEA. V dropped 6 bases and J dropped 7; count of bases not matched to a gene: 12. CDR3 DNA: TGCAGCGTACAAGCTCCGGGACAGGGGCAGAATGAGCAGTTCTTC. This sequence encodes CSVQAPGQGQNEQFF.

J is TRBJ2-3 and V is TRBV11-3; TRBD2 agrees at 11 bases. Germline CDR1 is SGHNT and CDR2 is YENEEA. The CDR3 loop spans 16 amino acids. The V segment lost 3 bases and the J segment 6 bases; nucleotides outside the gene matches: 8. Written as DNA, the CDR3 is TGTGCCAGCAGCTTCAGCCTAGCGGGAGGCGGGGATACGCAGTATTTT. Translating it yields CASSFSLAGGGDTQYF.

A single count supports this clone. The V call is TRBV30, the J call TRBJ1-1; D gene unclear. In germline, CDR1 is GTSNPN, CDR2 SVGIG (reference sequence). The CDR3 is 13 residues long. V was clipped by 3 bases and J by 1 base, with 9 bases between them. The CDR3 here is CAWRPVANTEAFF. CDR3 DNA: TGTGCCTGGAGACCGGTAGCGAACACTGAAGCTTTCTTT.

The V gene is TRBV7-3, the J gene TRBJ1-3, with unresolved D. The length of the CDR3 is 14 residues. Germline lookup yields CDR1 SGHTA and CDR2 FQGTGA. V lost 5 bases to trimming and J lost 0 bases, with 8 bases between them. The CDR3 reads CASSDDGSGNTIYF. The CDR3 DNA reads as TGTGCCAGCAGCGACGACGGCTCTGGAAACACCATATATTTT.

The chain is built from TRBV10-3 and TRBJ2-3, with D possibly matching TRBD1 (5 bases). Germline V gene lookup returns CDR1 ENHRY and CDR2 SYGVKD. V was cut by 3 bases and J by 6 bases, with 13 bases left in between. The CDR3 has 14 amino acids. CDR3: CAISEALGPDTQYF. The CDR3 DNA follows: TGTGCCATCAGTGAAGCACTGGGGCCGGATACGCAGTATTTT.

The chain joins TRBV7-3 to TRBJ2-1; 12 bases line up with TRBD2. V trimming: 5 bases; J trimming: 8 bases; junction bases outside the gene matches: 10. The CDR3 runs to 16 residues. Per the germline V gene, CDR1 is SGHTA and CDR2 is FQGTGA. CDR3 residues: CASSARTSGIRDEQFF. CDR3 DNA: TGTGCCAGCAGCGCCCGGACTAGCGGGATTCGGGATGAGCAGTTCTTC.

The chain carries TRBV6-6 and TRBJ2-7; a weak D match, TRBD2 (5 bases). Germline-derived CDR1 and CDR2 are MNHNY and SVGAGI (reference sequence). The CDR3 sequence is 15 residues long. Between the trimmed V and J ends, which lost 8 bases and 3 bases, there was a span of 20 bases. CDR3 protein: CASAPQGRVDYEQYF. The CDR3 coding sequence is TGTGCCAGCGCACCCCAAGGGCGGGTAGACTACGAGCAGTACTTC.

The sample holds one count of this clone. The chain employs TRBV4-1 and TRBJ2-2; D unclear. V was trimmed by 0 bases and J by 6 bases, leaving 11 bases between them. The germline V gene has CDR1 MGHRA and CDR2 YSYEKL. The CDR3 covers 15 residues. Here the CDR3 reads CASSQDTPSAGELFF. Written as DNA, the CDR3 is TGCGCCAGCAGCCAAGATACCCCCAGTGCCGGGGAGCTGTTTTTT.